The 6 T cell receptor beta chains presented below share a single source sample, sequenced in a study of blood T cell repertoires in COVID-19. Data came from immunoSEQ multiplex PCR; TCRdb stores just in-frame clones and leaves some out. The sample lists 120,000 to 150,000 clones, about nine tenths occurring once. The material sequenced was peripheral blood. These receptors all come from a human donor in a cohort sampled during active COVID-19.

The chain is built from TRBV11-2 and TRBJ1-5; possibly TRBD1 for D (6 bases). Trimming removed 6 bases from V and 7 bases from J, with 13 bases in between. The CDR3 is made up of 13 amino acids. The V gene's germline CDR1 is SGHAT and CDR2 FQNNGV. The CDR3, as DNA: TGTGCCAGCAGAGGACAGTTGGACCAGCCCCAGCATTTT. It yields the protein CASRGQLDQPQHF.

In its sample, this clone was seen a few times. The chain is built from TRBV4-3 and TRBJ1-2; the D is unclear. CDR1 LGHNA and CDR2 YSLEER come from the germline V gene. The ends were cut back, 0 bases at V and 4 bases at J, with 12 bases in the middle. The CDR3 has 15 residues. The CDR3 sequence: CASSQESRPFYGYTF. Written as DNA, the CDR3 is TGCGCCAGCAGCCAAGAGAGCAGGCCCTTCTATGGCTACACCTTC.

This sequence joins TRBV6-1 and TRBJ2-5; D is undetermined. CDR3 length: 15 residues. The germline gives CDR1 MNHNS, CDR2 SASEGT. V was trimmed by 3 bases and J by 5 bases, leaving 16 bases between them. The CDR3 is CASSESRPTRETQYF. The CDR3 nucleotides read TGTGCCAGCAGTGAGTCGCGGCCCACGAGGGAGACCCAGTACTTC.

The chain joins TRBV7-9 to TRBJ2-5; D ambiguous. From germline, CDR1 is SEHNR and CDR2 FQNEAQ (reference sequence). This CDR3 is built from 11 residues. Trimming stripped 3 bases from V and 7 bases from J, with 6 bases between. CDR3 region: CASSFSGTQYF. In DNA, the CDR3 is TGTGCCAGCAGCTTTTCCGGGACCCAGTACTTC.

This chain joins TRBV9 and TRBJ2-1; TRBD2 aligns across 7 bases. J lost 9 bases, V lost 4 bases, and 16 bases had no gene match. CDR3 length equals 16 residues. Germline CDR1 SGDLS, CDR2 YYNGEE. CDR3 sequence reads: CASSPSGASGGGEQFF. The CDR3, as DNA: TGTGCCAGCAGCCCGAGCGGGGCTAGCGGAGGTGGTGAGCAGTTCTTC.

This chain uses TRBV19 with TRBJ1-4, with D unresolved. This CDR3 is 13 amino acids long. Germline V gene sequence: CDR1 LNHDA, CDR2 SQIVND (reference sequence). Deletions cut 1 base from V and 5 bases from J, with 5 bases between. CDR3 residues: CASSIVSNEKLFF. Written as DNA, the CDR3 is TGTGCCAGTAGTATAGTCTCGAATGAAAAACTGTTTTTT. Together with reference TRBV19 and TRBJ1-4, the CDR3 gives the full variable domain: DGGITQSPKYLFRKEGQNVTLSCEQNLNHDAMYWYRQDPGQGLRLIYYSQIVNDFQKGDIAEGYSVSREKKESFPLTVTSAQKNPTAFYLCASSIVSNEKLFFGSGTQLSVL.